This is a list of T cell receptor beta chains from one sample in a study of T cells in Graves' hyperthyroidism and ophthalmopathy. TCRdb independently ran MiXCR on the multiplex PCR reads; one entry per CDR3 protein. In the table there are 800,000 or so distinct CDR3 sequences, roughly 40% of which are singletons. The specimen sequenced was blood. The receptors originated from a young man with Graves' hyperthyroidism. CDR3s include the opening cysteine and the closing phenylalanine or tryptophan. A D gene is named only where the DNA matches it firmly. Only some rows state a clone size, as once, few, many or a class for expanded clones.

d_gene | j_gene | v_gene | abundance | CDR3aa | CDR3nt
- | TRBJ2-7 | TRBV7-3 | - | CASSSPDDGSYEQYF | TGTGCCAGCAGCTCCCCCGATGACGGCTCCTACGAGCAGTACTTC
- | TRBJ1-1 | TRBV12-3/TRBV12-4 | many | CASSFDPGDEAFF | TGTGCCAGCAGTTTCGATCCAGGCGATGAAGCTTTCTTT
TRBD2 | TRBJ2-2 | TRBV10-3 | many | CAISGLAGGSGELFF | TGTGCCATCAGCGGACTAGCGGGAGGTAGCGGGGAGCTGTTTTTT
TRBD1 | TRBJ1-1 | TRBV19 | - | CASRRTGTGIPTEAFF | TGTGCCAGTAGACGCACCGGGACAGGGATACCTACTGAAGCTTTCTTT
- | TRBJ1-4 | TRBV15 | - | CATSGGLARGEEKLFF | TGTGCCACCAGCGGGGGACTAGCGAGGGGGGAGGAAAAACTGTTTTTT
- | TRBJ1-3 | TRBV7-2 | many | CASSPGWRNTIYF | TGTGCCAGCAGCCCAGGGTGGAGAAACACCATATATTTT
- | TRBJ1-1 | TRBV20-1 | few | CSALRDGRDTEAFF | TGCAGTGCTTTGAGGGATGGTAGGGACACTGAAGCTTTCTTT
- | TRBJ2-7 | TRBV29-1 | once | CSQGGAYEQYF | TGCAGCCAAGGGGGGGCCTACGAGCAGTACTTC
- | TRBJ1-3 | TRBV20-1 | - | CSAARGGNIIYF | TGCAGTGCTGCAAGGGGCGGAAACATCATATATTTT
TRBD1 | TRBJ2-5 | TRBV9 | few | CASSSLGTGGRETQYF | TGTGCCAGCAGCAGCCTAGGGACAGGGGGCCGGGAGACCCAGTACTTC
TRBD1 | TRBJ1-1 | TRBV7-2 | - | CASSRGSPGQDTEAFF | TGTGCCAGCAGCCGAGGATCCCCGGGACAGGACACTGAAGCTTTCTTT
- | TRBJ2-7 | TRBV29-1 | many | CSVAGVDPYEQYF | TGCAGCGTAGCAGGGGTGGATCCCTACGAGCAGTACTTC
- | TRBJ1-2 | TRBV20-1 | - | CSAREYQDDNYGYTF | TGCAGTGCTAGAGAATACCAGGACGATAACTATGGCTACACCTTC
- | TRBJ1-1 | TRBV11-2 | many | CASSLGFEAFF | TGTGCCAGCAGCTTAGGCTTTGAAGCTTTCTTT
TRBD1 | TRBJ2-7 | TRBV7-9 | - | CASSALGGTGSF | TGTGCCAGCAGCGCTCTAGGGGGGACAGGGAGCTTC
- | TRBJ2-5 | TRBV7-9 | - | CATPQVAEKQGTETQYF | TGTGCCACCCCCCAGGTAGCGGAAAAACAGGGTACGGAGACCCAGTACTTC
- | TRBJ1-1 | TRBV29-1 | - | CSLQNTEAFF | TGCAGCTTGCAGAACACTGAAGCTTTCTTT
TRBD1 | TRBJ2-5 | TRBV7-3 | - | CASSGDRLQETQYF | TGTGCCAGCAGCGGGGACAGGCTGCAAGAGACCCAGTACTTC
- | TRBJ2-6 | TRBV2 | many | CAGGGEFSGANVLTF | TGTGCCGGGGGCGGGGAGTTCTCTGGGGCCAACGTCCTGACTTTC
- | TRBJ1-6 | TRBV12-3/TRBV12-4 | many | CASRDPNSALHF | TGTGCCTCCAGGGACCCGAATTCGGCCCTCCACTTT
- | TRBJ2-6 | TRBV5-1 | many | CASSLPADRSGANVLTF | TGCGCCAGCAGCCTTCCCGCGGACCGCTCTGGGGCCAACGTCCTGACTTTC
- | TRBJ1-2 | TRBV20-1 | - | CSAGSTEGSYTF | TGCAGTGCTGGTTCGACAGAAGGGAGCTACACCTTC
- | TRBJ1-5 | TRBV2 | many | CASSEAQPQHF | TGTGCCAGCAGTGAGGCTCAGCCCCAGCATTTT
TRBD1 | TRBJ2-7 | TRBV9 | - | CASSVEQGQDYEQYF | TGTGCCAGCAGCGTAGAACAGGGGCAGGACTACGAGCAGTACTTC
TRBD1 | TRBJ2-7 | TRBV7-9 | many | CASSLDRGSSYEQYF | TGTGCCAGCAGCTTAGACAGGGGAAGCTCCTACGAGCAGTACTTC
- | TRBJ2-7 | TRBV20-1 | - | CSAHLAIYEQYF | TGCAGTGCCCACCTGGCGATCTACGAGCAGTACTTC
TRBD2 | TRBJ2-4 | TRBV2 | - | CASSRTSGGAKNIQYF | TGTGCCAGCAGCCGGACTAGCGGGGGGGCCAAAAACATTCAGTACTTC
TRBD2 | TRBJ2-5 | TRBV12-3/TRBV12-4 | few | CASSHWVAGDQETQYF | TGTGCCAGCAGCCATTGGGTAGCGGGGGACCAAGAGACCCAGTACTTC
- | TRBJ2-6 | TRBV15 | many | CATSRGQAGANVLTF | TGTGCCACCAGCAGGGGTCAGGCTGGGGCCAACGTCCTGACTTTC
- | TRBJ1-4 | TRBV19 | many | CASSITGSGGEKLFF | TGTGCCAGTAGTATCACCGGATCGGGAGGGGAAAAACTGTTTTTT
- | TRBJ1-1 | TRBV9 | few | CASSDAPDTEAFF | TGTGCCAGCAGCGACGCTCCGGACACTGAAGCTTTCTTT
- | TRBJ1-1 | TRBV6-6 | - | CASVSTEAFF | TGTGCCAGCGTTTCCACTGAAGCTTTCTTT